This TCR beta chain was recovered during a study of T cells in Graves' hyperthyroidism and ophthalmopathy. Overall study findings and caveats: In the blood, most expanded thyroid clonotypes above 0.001 appeared as well. Stable hyperthyroidism was told apart from ophthalmopathy by a model built on 13 V-J features.

No ophthalmopathy progression within 18 months constituted stable Graves' hyperthyroidism. Patients were excluded for uncontrolled infection, other autoimmune disease, pregnancy or lactation. Remarks on this clonotype: Its antigen is unknown. A junction boundary mismatches the germline segment, possibly from a read error.

What was amplified from RNA transcripts were TCR beta CDR3 regions. First-round RT-PCR of the TCR CDR3 relied on the HTBI primer set. TCRdb fed the multiplex PCR reads into MiXCR, producing one record per CDR3 protein. The repertoire consists of about 840,000 distinct CDR3 sequences, with around 39% occurring once and the leading ten covering about 8.9%. This CDR3 spans 16 amino acids. Germline V CDR1 and CDR2: MNHEY, SVGAGI. This receptor was taken from a man younger than 35 with Graves' hyperthyroidism. The sequenced sample was blood. The chain recombines TRBV6-5 with TRBJ2-5, with 8 bases aligning to TRBD2. For the CDR3, the DNA is TGTGCCGGCAGTTCCACAGCGGGAGCCCCTCAAGAGACCCAGTACTTC. The encoded protein is CAGSSTAGAPQETQYF.